The entry below gives a single TCR beta chain sequence along with its context. The sample belongs to a study of blood T cell repertoires in COVID-19. Study information: In each case, the material was cDNA or gDNA derived from T cells, B-cell-depleted T cells, or PBMCs.

Assay used: immunoSEQ multiplex PCR; TCRdb lists only in-frame clones, some missing. This sample yields more than 300,000 clones, of which roughly 90% are seen a single time; almost 9.5% belongs to the top ten. Germline V gene lookup returns CDR1 SGHTA and CDR2 FQGNSA. Unmatched junction bases numbered 7, after V lost 5 bases and J lost 2 bases. This CDR3 is built from 16 residues. Resolution of symptoms, clearance, or two negative PCRs was present in recovered Cohort 3 donors. This TCR derives from a woman aged 25 to 45 who had recovered from COVID-19. The sample consisted of PBMCs or T cells enriched from blood (not recorded which). The V and J genes are TRBV7-2 and TRBJ2-5; 11 nucleotides line up with TRBD2. CDR3 sequence reads: CASSRLAGGSQETQYF. DNA for the CDR3: TGTGCCAGCAGCAGATTAGCGGGAGGGTCACAAGAGACCCAGTACTTC.